The clone carrying this T cell receptor (beta chain) was picked up many times. Its target is unknown. The sample originates from a study of response to subunit inactivated influenza vaccine. MiXCR was run by TCRdb on the RT-PCR reads, yielding one entry per CDR3 protein. There are hundreds of thousands of distinct CDR3 sequences in the sample; under 20% occur only once, and about a tenth lies in the top ten. The CDR3 has 17 amino acids. V lost 0 bases and J lost 1; bases outside the gene matches: 5. Germline V CDR1 and CDR2: LGHNA, YNFKEQ. Study-level findings and limits: Each seasonal flu vaccination may recruit only limited new T cells, authors suggested.

This TCR was recovered from a man aged 45 to 65 who received an inactivated influenza vaccine. The material was PBMCs from blood, obtained 5 days after vaccination. This sequence joins TRBV4-2 and TRBJ2-3; 9 nucleotides match TRBD2. CDR3 sequence (DNA): TGTGCCAGCAGCCAAGATGCGGGAGGGCCCGGCACAGATACGCAGTATTTT. It is translated as CASSQDAGGPGTDTQYF.